A single TCR beta chain is shown here with its context. This specimen comes from a study of blood T cell repertoires in COVID-19. Study overall: Material from acute and convalescent COVID-19 was sourced from the United States, Italy and Spain.

Those enrolled in Seattle joined during active infection and were followed longitudinally afterward. Trimming removed 3 bases at V and 1 base at J, with 11 bases between. This CDR3 comprises 15 residues. Per germline, CDR1 SEHNR and CDR2 FQNEAQ (reference sequence). In the source study's methods: Estimates of nucleated cell counts were drawn from the amplification of reference gene primers. Profiling relied on immunoSEQ multiplex PCR, and the TCRdb table lists in-frame clones only, not all of them. V and J calls and clone size are those listed in that table; D and trimming were worked out from the DNA. The data show around 150,000 clones, about 88% seen once.

The sample was peripheral blood. The rearrangement uses TRBV7-9 and TRBJ2-3, with D possibly TRBD1 on 5 matching bases. The origin of this receptor is a human donor with COVID-19, enrolled during active disease. The donor label of this sample is uncertain. The CDR3 spells CASSLDKKGTDTQYF. DNA for the CDR3: TGTGCCAGCAGCTTGGACAAAAAGGGCACAGATACGCAGTATTTT.